This T cell receptor (beta chain) derives from a study of blood T cell dynamics during melanoma immunotherapy (dated by TCRdb to about 2020). General notes on the study: All patients had metastatic melanoma and were given first-line pembrolizumab or nivolumab plus ipilimumab as standard of care in the United Kingdom. To find early correlates of response, peripheral T cell receptor repertoires were profiled in metastatic melanoma patients before and after one cycle of checkpoint inhibitor therapy. A training cohort was formed from consecutive patients, and a further independent group of patients from the same centre was pooled into an external validation set. The full study reports these points: The relatively small sample size was acknowledged as potentially limiting generalization of the results. Whether the T cell clones driving repertoire changes were melanoma-specific or reflected general immune activation could not be determined in the study. A bifurcated reorganization of the PBMC repertoire at W3, with increased clonality or increased diversity, was observed in patients who later achieved disease control, unlike in progressors.

For every bulk PBMC sample, a fixed 350 ng of DNA was loaded. Following the manufacturer instructions, the immunoSEQ TCRb Assay kit was used to amplify TCR beta CDR3 sequences from genomic DNA. The KAPA Library Quantification Kit for Illumina platforms was used to quantify pooled libraries by qPCR. Sequencing of the pooled libraries was done on an Illumina NextSeq 500, with clustering at about 0.55-1.2 pM. The original pipeline was this. TCR data were analyzed using immunoSEQ ANALYZER and the R LymphoSeq package. A rearrangement efficiency score was calculated as productive divided by the sum of productive and non-productive CDR3 sequences. Clonality was assessed using the Gini coefficient and diversity using the Renyi index at alpha=1, with pairwise comparisons between timepoints within each patient. In LymphoSeq, clonal relatedness was computed using an edit distance of 3, and repertoire similarity was computed using the Bhattacharyya coefficient. Linear discriminant analysis on week-3 changes in clonality and diversity was built with the R MASS and caret packages to classify response. TCRdb obtained this table from immuneACCESS and retained in-frame rearrangements with V and J assigned. These tables miss some clones; where compared with another copy, unresolved V genes account for less than half of the shortfall, and the remainder is unexplained. Clonal size and the V and J genes are those of that table, whereas D and trimming came from the DNA. For this sample there are tens of thousands of clones; roughly 91% appear just once. The ten largest clonotypes hold roughly 1.1% of the sample.

This clone was seen a single time. It lacks a known antigen. No quality values exist for individual bases; no much larger clone is one base distant. Reading from cysteine to phenylalanine, the CDR3 counts 16 amino acids. CDR3 DNA only is kept here, 48 bases in frame from base 1. At the junction V is shortened by 3 bases and J by 0 bases; bases outside the gene matches: 3. CDR1 is given as MNHEY and CDR2 as SVGAGI, both from the germline V gene. The time point label of this sample denotes: pre-treatment baseline. Blood samples were collected before treatment (T0) and at week 3 (W3), after the first cycle of checkpoint blockade. Except for two patients with rapid clinical progression, response was assessed 12 weeks after the first infusion by RECIST 1.1; disease control meant complete response, partial response or stable disease. Patients were not eligible if they had prior systemic cancer treatment, concomitant immunosuppressant therapy or synchronous other active malignancies. TCR beta was sequenced in both bulk PBMC and plasma cell-free DNA in order to track circulating cells as well as T cell turnover. PBMC were isolated from blood with Lymphoprep and SepMate tubes, followed by red cell lysis. DNA from PBMC and sorted T cell subsets was extracted with QIAamp DNA Blood Mini kits.

Sequenced material: blood, taken from a patient treated with checkpoint blockade. This sequence was found in a human donor with melanoma. The chain employs TRBV6-5 and TRBJ2-2; 8 of the junction bases match TRBD1. The nucleotide sequence reads as follows: TGTGCCAGCAGTTATACAGGGGGAACGAACACCGGGGAGCTGTTTTTT. The translation is CASSYTGGTNTGELFF.